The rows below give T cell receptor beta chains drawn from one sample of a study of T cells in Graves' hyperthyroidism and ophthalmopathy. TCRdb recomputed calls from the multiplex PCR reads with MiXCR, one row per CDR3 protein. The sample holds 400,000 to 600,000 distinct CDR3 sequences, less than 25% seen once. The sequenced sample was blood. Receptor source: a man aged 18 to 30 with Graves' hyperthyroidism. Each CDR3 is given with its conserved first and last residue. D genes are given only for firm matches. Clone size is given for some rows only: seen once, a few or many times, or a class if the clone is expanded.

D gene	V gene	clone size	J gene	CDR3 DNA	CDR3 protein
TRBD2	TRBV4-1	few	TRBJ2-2	TGCGCCAGCAGCCAGGCCCGGACTAGCGGGGACACCGGGGAGCTGTTTTTT	CASSQARTSGDTGELFF
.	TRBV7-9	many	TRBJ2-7	TGTGCCAGCAGCCCCCCTGCGAGGGACGAGCAGTACTTC	CASSPPARDEQYF
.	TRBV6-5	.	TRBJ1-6	TGTGCCAGCAGTTACTCTGTTTCGTCATATAATTCACCCCTCCACTTT	CASSYSVSSYNSPLHF
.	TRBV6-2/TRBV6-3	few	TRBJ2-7	TGTGCCAGCACCTCCGGGCTAGATTTATACGAGCAGTACTTC	CASTSGLDLYEQYF
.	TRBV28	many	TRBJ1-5	TGTGCCAGCAGCTTAACGATGCGCCTTCAGCCCCAGCATTTT	CASSLTMRLQPQHF
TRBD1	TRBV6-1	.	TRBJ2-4	TGTGCCAGCAGGGACAGGGTGGTCAAAAACATTCAGTACTTC	CASRDRVVKNIQYF
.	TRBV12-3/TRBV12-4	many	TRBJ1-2	TGTGCCAGCAGTTTTCGGGGGGCCGGCTATGGCTACACCTTC	CASSFRGAGYGYTF
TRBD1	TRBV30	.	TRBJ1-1	TGTGCCTGGAGTGTACTGAACAGGGGAGAAGCTTTCTTT	CAWSVLNRGEAFF
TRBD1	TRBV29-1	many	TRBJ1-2	TGCAGCTCGGAACAGGGGTCGCATGGCTACACCTTC	CSSEQGSHGYTF
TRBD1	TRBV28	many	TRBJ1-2	TGTGCCAGCAGTTTAGCCGGGACAGCGAACTATGGCTACACCTTC	CASSLAGTANYGYTF
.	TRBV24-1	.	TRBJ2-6	TGTGCCACCTCAACCACAGGAAACGCCAACGTCCTGACTTTC	CATSTTGNANVLTF
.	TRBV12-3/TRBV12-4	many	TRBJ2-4	TGTGCCAGCAGTCCCGGGACATCGGTGTACCCCAAAAACATTCAGTACTTC	CASSPGTSVYPKNIQYF
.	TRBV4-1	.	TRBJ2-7	TGCGCCAGCAGCCAAGATTCCCTTCGGGGAGACTACGAGCAGTACTTC	CASSQDSLRGDYEQYF
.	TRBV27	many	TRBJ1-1	TGTGCCAGCAGTTTACAGGCGGGAATGCCTGAAGCTTTCTTT	CASSLQAGMPEAFF
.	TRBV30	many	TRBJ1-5	TGTGCCTGGTCCGGGGGCCCAGATCAGCCCCAGCATTTT	CAWSGGPDQPQHF
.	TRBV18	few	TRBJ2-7	TGTGCCAGCTCACCACAGGGGACTGGGGCCTACGAGCAGTACTTC	CASSPQGTGAYEQYF
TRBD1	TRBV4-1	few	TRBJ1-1	TGCGCCAGCAGCCAGGGGACAGCGCCGGCGGCTTTCTTT	CASSQGTAPAAFF
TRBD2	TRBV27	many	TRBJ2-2	TGTGCCAGCAGTTTAAAACGGGGGGGCCTTACCGGGGAGCTGTTTTTT	CASSLKRGGLTGELFF
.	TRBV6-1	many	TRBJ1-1	TGTGCCAGCATCGAAGGGGCCGTAGACACTGAAGCTTTCTTT	CASIEGAVDTEAFF
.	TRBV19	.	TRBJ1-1	TGTGCCAGTAGTATGGGAGGGCGGGTCACTGAAGCTTTCTTT	CASSMGGRVTEAFF
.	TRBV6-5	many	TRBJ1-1	TGTGCCAGCAGTTACTTGGGCACCATCAGACCCTCTGAAGCTTTCTTT	CASSYLGTIRPSEAFF
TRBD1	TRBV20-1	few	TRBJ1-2	TGCGGTGCTACAGGGGGAAACTATGGCTACACCTTC	CGATGGNYGYTF
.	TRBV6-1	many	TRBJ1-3	TGTGCCAGCAGTGAAGCGCAGGCCGTTGGAAACACCATATATTTT	CASSEAQAVGNTIYF
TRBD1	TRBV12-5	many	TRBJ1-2	TGTGCTAGTGGCGAAGCGACAGGGAACTATGGCTACACCTTC	CASGEATGNYGYTF
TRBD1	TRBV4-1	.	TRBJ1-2	TGCGCCAGCAGCCAAGAAAACGCAGGGGGCTTCGGTGGCTACACCTTC	CASSQENAGGFGGYTF
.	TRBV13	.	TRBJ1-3	TGTGCCAGCAGCTTAGGAGGGGAGGCCGGAAACACCATATATTTT	CASSLGGEAGNTIYF
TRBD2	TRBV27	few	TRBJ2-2	TGTGCCAGCAGTTTTAGCGGGTCCACCGGGGAGCTGTTTTTT	CASSFSGSTGELFF
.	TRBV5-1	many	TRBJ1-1	TGCGCCAGCAGCCCTTATCAGGGGTTAAACACTGAAGCTTTCTTT	CASSPYQGLNTEAFF
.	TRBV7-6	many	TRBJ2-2	TGTGCCACGTCCAATAGCCGGGACATAGGGTGGACCGGGGAGCTGTTTTTT	CATSNSRDIGWTGELFF
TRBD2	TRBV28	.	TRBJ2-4	TGTGCCAGCAGTTCCCTTACTAGCGGGGGGCGGGCCAAAAACATTCAGTACTTC	CASSSLTSGGRAKNIQYF
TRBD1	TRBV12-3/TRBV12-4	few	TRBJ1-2	TGTGCCAGCACTCTGGACAGGGGGGCCTATGGCTACACCTTC	CASTLDRGAYGYTF
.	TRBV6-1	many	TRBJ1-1	TGTGCCAGCAGCCACGGGGGGGGAGCTGAAGCTTTCTTT	CASSHGGGAEAFF
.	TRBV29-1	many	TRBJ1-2	TGCAGCGTTGAACTCGGAGAATATGGCTACACCTTC	CSVELGEYGYTF
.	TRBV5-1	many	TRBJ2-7	TGCGCCAGCAGCTTGACCCCGGACGGATACGAGCAGTACTTC	CASSLTPDGYEQYF